This T cell receptor beta chain was observed in a study of shared clonotypes between healthy human individuals (dated by TCRdb to between 2020 and 2021). The study in broad terms: Two women and a few men aged 18 to 49 years were included in the cohort. Leukapheresis yielded between about 0.94 and 9 billion PBMCs per donor. To increase sequencing depth and limit assay-specific biases, different laboratories used diverse techniques to prepare libraries and sequence TCR repertoires. Blood TCR repertoires of about 5 healthy adults were deeply sequenced to estimate repertoire size and the extent of clonotype sharing between individuals.

Findings and caveats that apply to the study as a whole: Pairwise subsampling led to the expectation that sequencing depth would affect the degree of clonotype sharing among donors. Because the study included a small number of donors, the genetic and exposure-history diversity represented was limited. Sampling was restricted to blood, and TCR repertoires in tissue are likely to differ from TCR repertoires in blood.

Using the deep immunoSEQ assay, TCR CDR3 regions were amplified from genomic DNA by multiplex PCR. Extracted genomic DNA from each cell subset was distributed evenly across all wells of several immunoSEQ 96-well plates, and each plate was treated as a replicate. For unsorted PBMC, approximately 0.3 ug of genomic DNA, equivalent to approximately 30,000 T cell genomes, went into each replicate PCR. Unsorted PBMC genomic DNA was sequenced across ten immunoSEQ deep assay plates. Purified libraries were measured with a Qubit 3.0 fluorometer, size-checked on a Bioanalyzer 2100, and measured again with the KAPA Library Quantification kit. Each immunoSEQ 96-well plate was sequenced on its own single-read 150-cycle Illumina NextSeq 550 flow cell. On the authors' methods: The immunoSEQ output contained only junctional sequences without quality scores, so filtering could not match that applied to full-length reads. Sequences were annotated with PyIR, a Python wrapper for IgBLAST v1.9, and V/J genes and CDR3 were assigned using IMGT germline references. Any read was removed if the V/J assignment was weak (E-value above 1e-6), the CDR3 was missing, or the read contained stop codons, out-of-frame junctions, or ambiguous translated residues. V3J clonotypes were defined as sequences sharing an identical inferred V gene, J gene, and CDR3 amino acid sequence. To compute the percentage overlap between repertoires, the number of shared unique clonotypes was divided by the size of the smaller repertoire. Repertoire richness was assessed with RTK rarefaction, the Chao1 estimator, and Recon v2.1 estimates of unobserved clonotypes. TCRdb obtained this table from immuneACCESS and retained in-frame rearrangements with V and J assigned. These tables miss some clones; where compared with another copy, unresolved V genes account for less than half of the shortfall, and the remainder is unexplained. V and J calls and clone size are those listed in that table; D and trimming were worked out from the DNA. For this sample there are 490,000 or so clones; less than 80% appear just once. 10% to 15% of the sample goes to the ten largest clones.

CDR1 and CDR2 (SGHTA, FQGNSA) derive from the germline V gene. V is clipped by 0 bases and J by 2 bases, and the sequence between their germline boundaries is 9 bases long. From its cysteine to its phenylalanine, the CDR3 spans 15 amino acids. Kept here is only the CDR3 DNA, which spans 45 bases and is read in frame from base 1. Healthy HIV-negative adults with no recently reported acute infections or vaccinations were included as donors. Every donor was a Caucasian adult residing in Nashville, Tennessee, USA. For unsorted samples, some 100 million PBMCs were counted and genomic DNA was extracted with the QIAamp DNA Blood Mini kit. After blood collection by leukapheresis, PBMCs were isolated using Ficoll-Histopaque density gradient centrifugation and then cryopreserved in the vapor phase of liquid nitrogen. With respect to this clone: It lacks a known antigen. Within one base of it there is no much larger clone, and no base qualities were kept.

This TCR derives from a woman in her forties in good health. Some clones in this sample may be carry-over from other donors' samples. The chain couples TRBV7-2 to TRBJ2-3; the D gene assignment is ambiguous. Input material: PBMCs. The CDR3 reads as follows: CASSLASSTTDTQYF. Read as DNA, the sequence is TGTGCCAGCAGCTTAGCTAGCTCAACCACAGATACGCAGTATTTT. When the CDR3 is completed using the reference TRBV7-2 and TRBJ2-3 genes on either side, the full variable domain is GAGVSQSPSNKVTEKGKDVELRCDPISGHTALYWYRQSLGQGLEFLIYFQGNSAPDKSGLPSDRFSAERTGGSVSTLTIQRTQQEDSAVYLCASSLASSTTDTQYFGPGTRLTVL.